This T cell receptor beta chain was identified in a study of blood T cell repertoires in COVID-19. Background on the study: Acute and convalescent COVID-19 samples came from the United States, Italy and Spain. PBMCs, B-cell-depleted T cells, or T cells provided the cDNA or gDNA that made up the material.

This CDR3 is built from 15 residues. With 1 base clipped from V and 4 bases from J, the junction kept 2 bases outside the gene matches. Germline V gene lookup returns CDR1 SEHNR and CDR2 FQNEAQ (reference sequence). Authors' processing steps: Researchers report that nucleated cell counts were estimated from reference gene primer amplification. Profiled with immunoSEQ multiplex PCR; TCRdb holds only in-frame clones, not every one. V and J calls and clone size follow that table, whereas D and trimming were derived from the DNA. The data show more than 200,000 clones, 80% to 90% seen once. The specimen sequenced was peripheral blood. The chain carries TRBV7-9 and TRBJ1-5, with 9 bases identical to TRBD1. This sequence was found in a man aged 30 to 39 with active or convalescent COVID-19. Written as DNA, the CDR3 is TGTGCCAGCAGCTTAGGCGGGACAGGGAATCAGCCCCAGCATTTT. This encodes CASSLGGTGNQPQHF.